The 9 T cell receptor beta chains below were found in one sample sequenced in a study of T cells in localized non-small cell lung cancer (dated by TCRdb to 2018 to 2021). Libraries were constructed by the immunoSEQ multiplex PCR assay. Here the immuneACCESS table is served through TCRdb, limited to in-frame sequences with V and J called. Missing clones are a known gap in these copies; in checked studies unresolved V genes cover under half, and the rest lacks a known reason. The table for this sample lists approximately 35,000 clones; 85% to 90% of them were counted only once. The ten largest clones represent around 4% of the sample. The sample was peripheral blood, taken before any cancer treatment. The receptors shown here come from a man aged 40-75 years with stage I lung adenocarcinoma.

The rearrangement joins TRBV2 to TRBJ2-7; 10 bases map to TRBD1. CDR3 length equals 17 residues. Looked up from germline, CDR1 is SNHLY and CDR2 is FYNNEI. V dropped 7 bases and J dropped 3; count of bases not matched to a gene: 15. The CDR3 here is CASKASSGTGVLYEQYF. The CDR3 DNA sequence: TGTGCCAGCAAGGCAAGCTCCGGGACAGGGGTTCTCTACGAGCAGTACTTC.

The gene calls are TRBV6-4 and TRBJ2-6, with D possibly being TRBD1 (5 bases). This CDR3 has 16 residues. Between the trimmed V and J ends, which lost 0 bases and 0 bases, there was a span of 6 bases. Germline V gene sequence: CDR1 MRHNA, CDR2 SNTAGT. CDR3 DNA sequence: TGTGCCAGCAGTGACTCAGACAGCTCTGGGGCCAACGTCCTGACTTTC. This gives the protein CASSDSDSSGANVLTF.

Here the CDR3 DNA reads TGTGCCAGCAGCCAAAGACGTCTTTCCTCGGGGGCGGTTGAAAAACTGTTTTTT. It is translated as CASSQRRLSSGAVEKLFF. The rearrangement uses TRBV4-2 and TRBJ1-4; weak D call: TRBD1 (6 bases). CDR1 is LGHNA and CDR2 is YNFKEQ in the germline V gene. The V end lost 2 bases, the J end lost 7 bases, and 23 bases lay between the germline ends. The CDR3 loop spans 18 amino acids.

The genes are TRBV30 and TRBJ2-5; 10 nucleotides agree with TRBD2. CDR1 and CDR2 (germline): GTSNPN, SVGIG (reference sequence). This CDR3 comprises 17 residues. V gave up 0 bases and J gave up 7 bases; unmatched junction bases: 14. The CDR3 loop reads CAWSVPAGTSVVGTQYF. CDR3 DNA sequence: TGTGCCTGGAGTGTACCCGCCGGGACTAGCGTTGTAGGGACCCAGTACTTC. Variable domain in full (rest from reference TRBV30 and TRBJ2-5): SQTIHQWPATLVQPVGSPLSLECTVEGTSNPNLYWYRQAAGRGLQLLFYSVGIGQISSEVPQNLSASRPQDRQFILSSKKLLLSDSGFYLCAWSVPAGTSVVGTQYFGPGTRLLVL.

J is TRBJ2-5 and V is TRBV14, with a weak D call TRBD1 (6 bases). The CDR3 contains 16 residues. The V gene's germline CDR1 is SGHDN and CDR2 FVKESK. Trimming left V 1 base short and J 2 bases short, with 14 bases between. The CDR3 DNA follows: TGTGCCAGCAGCCAAGTGTCCAGGGGAGCTCAAGAGACCCAGTACTTC. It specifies CASSQVSRGAQETQYF.

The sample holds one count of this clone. CDR3 amino acids: CASSPDRGLSGEQFF. CDR3 nucleotides: TGTGCCAGCAGCCCGGACAGGGGCCTGAGTGGTGAGCAGTTCTTC. J is TRBJ2-1 and V is TRBV7-9; 9 nucleotides line up with TRBD1. V lost 5 bases to trimming and J lost 9 bases; unmatched junction nucleotides: 11. The CDR3 extends over 15 amino acids. The germline gives CDR1 SEHNR, CDR2 FQNEAQ (reference sequence).

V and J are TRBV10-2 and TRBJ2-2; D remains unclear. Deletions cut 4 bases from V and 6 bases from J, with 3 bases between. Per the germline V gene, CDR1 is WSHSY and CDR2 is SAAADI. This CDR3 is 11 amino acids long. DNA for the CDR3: TGCGCCAGCAGTGTTCCCGGGGAGCTGTTTTTT. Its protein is CASSVPGELFF.

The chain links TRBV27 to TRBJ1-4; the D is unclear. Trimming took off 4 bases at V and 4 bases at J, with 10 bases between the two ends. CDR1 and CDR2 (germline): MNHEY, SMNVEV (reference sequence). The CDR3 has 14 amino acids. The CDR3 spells CASSYSLFNEKLFF. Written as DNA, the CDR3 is TGTGCCAGCAGTTACAGCCTATTTAATGAAAAACTGTTTTTT.

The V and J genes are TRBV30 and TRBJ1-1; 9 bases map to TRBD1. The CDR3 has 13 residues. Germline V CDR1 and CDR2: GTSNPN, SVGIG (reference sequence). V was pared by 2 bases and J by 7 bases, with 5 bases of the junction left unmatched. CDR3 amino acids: CAWSWDREVEAFF. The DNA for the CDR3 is TGTGCCTGGAGTTGGGACAGGGAGGTTGAAGCTTTCTTT.